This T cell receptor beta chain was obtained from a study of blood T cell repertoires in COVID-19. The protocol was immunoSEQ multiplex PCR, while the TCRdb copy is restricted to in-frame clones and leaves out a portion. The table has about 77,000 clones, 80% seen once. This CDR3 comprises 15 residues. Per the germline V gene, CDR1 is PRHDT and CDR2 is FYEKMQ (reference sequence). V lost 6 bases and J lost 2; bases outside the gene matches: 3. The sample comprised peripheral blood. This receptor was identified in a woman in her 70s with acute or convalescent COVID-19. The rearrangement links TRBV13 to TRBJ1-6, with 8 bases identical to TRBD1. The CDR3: CASRATGAYNSPLHF. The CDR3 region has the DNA TGTGCCAGCAGGGCGACAGGGGCCTATAATTCACCCCTCCACTTT.